This T cell receptor beta chain was captured in a study of T-cell memory formation after mild COVID-19 (dated by TCRdb to the early 2020s). Broadly, across the study: Most TCR sequence clusters were specific to one of the two donors. The cohort was made up of two young adult volunteers, one female and one male, who were previously healthy. In two donors, T-cell clones that expanded and contracted after mild COVID-19 were followed by sequencing TCRalpha and TCRbeta repertoires longitudinally. What the study reported, not specific to this receptor: Contracting CD4+ clones were found mainly in CM and EM memory subsets, while CD8+ clones were enriched in EMRA. Only two mild cases were covered by the study, and larger cohorts that include severe cases with pre-infection samples were considered necessary. The detection of some responding clones in pre-infection memory suggests that pre-existing cross-reactive memory T cells joined the SARS-CoV-2 response. SARS-CoV-2 specificity of the second-wave clones peaking on day 37 was not confirmed. Clones contracting from day 15 to 85 had balanced CD4/CD8 phenotypes, while a second wave expanding from day 15 to 37 was biased towards CD4+.

The sequencer was an Illumina NovaSeq 6000. TCRalpha and TCRbeta cDNA libraries were constructed by 5'RACE with constant-segment primers, with sample barcodes and unique molecular identifiers being introduced. Trizol reagent was used to extract RNA from every sample. Library amplification was performed in two PCR steps, and a second sample barcode and Illumina TruSeq adapters were introduced in the second step. Libraries were sequenced on an Illumina NovaSeq with 2 x 150 bp paired-end reads. Concerning the study's data processing: With migec v1.2.7, reads were demultiplexed and then collapsed into UMI-guided consensus sequences. With mixcr v2.1.11, UMI consensuses were aligned to TRA and TRB V and J templates and assembled into clonotypes. Expanded or contracted clonotypes were those called significant by both edgeR and NoisET, with noise models trained on biological replicates. For edgeR calls, the thresholds were a false discovery rate-adjusted p below 0.01 and a log2 fold-change of 1. As an exploratory analysis of dynamics, max-normalized trajectories of the 1000 most abundant clonotypes were examined by PCA with hierarchical clustering. Separately sequenced CD4+ and CD8+ repertoires were used to assign a CD4 or CD8 phenotype to each responding clone. TCRdb reprocessed the public reads (quality trimming at Q25 with fastp, clone calling with MiXCR) and kept in-frame beta chains. Every entry covers one CDR3 protein and lists the most common genes and DNA from its rows. The V and J calls and clone size come from TCRdb's table, not from the authors' own analysis. The sample table records about 81,000 distinct CDR3 sequences; more than 20% of these occur just once. Together, the top ten hold around 40% of the sample.

Comment on this clonotype: Its antigen is unknown. There are no base qualities to consult, and no much larger clone falls within one base.

PBMCs were isolated by Ficoll-Paque density gradient centrifugation. The TCR originated in a man aged 18 to 29 who had mild COVID-19 (a few samples of this study predate the infection). The sample titles of this study are shuffled in the database, so cell type and time point are left out; the donor was told from shared clones. The source material was PBMCs or a T cell subset sorted from them (not recorded which).

The sequence in DNA is TGTGCCAGCAGCATGTGGGGACGCTATGGCTACACCTTC. Its translation reads: CASSMWGRYGYTF. The rearranged segments are TRBV6-4 and TRBJ1-2; a weak D assignment points to TRBD1 (5 bases agree). V and J are truncated by 6 bases and 4 bases respectively, leaving an intervening sequence of 12 bases. Taken from cysteine to phenylalanine, the CDR3 has 13 residues. The read is trimmed to its CDR3 DNA, 39 bases read in frame from base 1. The germline V gene sets CDR1 to MRHNA and CDR2 to SNTAGT.